These 22 T cell receptor beta chains share one sample of origin, sequenced in a study of metastatic and nonmetastatic thyroid tumors. TCRdb re-called clones via MiXCR from the PCR reads. This table has 64,000 or so clones, roughly 16% appearing once. Thyroid surgery took place with no prior treatment in any patient. Sequenced sample: blood. The receptors come from a male donor with papillary thyroid cancer or a benign thyroid nodule (not recorded which). Some clones in this sample may be carry-over from other donors' samples.

Ten or more counts support this clone. The chain links TRBV2 to TRBJ2-2; D not resolved. This CDR3 spans 15 amino acids. Per the germline V gene, CDR1 is SNHLY and CDR2 is FYNNEI. Trimming shortened V by 4 bases and J by 2 bases, and 11 bases separated the two germline ends. The CDR3 spells CASSGPAFNTGELFF. CDR3 coding DNA: TGTGCCAGCAGTGGTCCAGCCTTTAACACCGGGGAGCTGTTTTTT.

This clone occurred a few times. Mismatch with germline at one junction end may stem from a read error. V is TRBV12-3 or TRBV12-4 and J is TRBJ2-2; a possible D gene is TRBD2 (5 bases). The CDR3 consists of 16 residues. CDR3 loop: CASRYYERANTGELFF. The CDR3 coding sequence is TGTGCCAGCAGATATTACGAGAGGGCGAACACCGGTGAGCTGTTTTTT.

This clone was found many times. The identical CDR3 is also encoded by other nucleotide sequences in the sample. The rearrangement joins TRBV5-1 to TRBJ2-2; 15 nucleotides line up with TRBD2. The CDR3 extends over 20 amino acids. Germline CDR1 reads SGHRS; CDR2 reads YFSETQ. V lost 3 bases, J lost 5 bases, and 14 bases stayed unmatched. In nucleotides, the CDR3 is TGCGCCAGCAGCTCTGGACTAGCGGGGGGGGAGAATAGGCGGACCGGGGAGCTGTTTTTT. Translation: CASSSGLAGGENRRTGELFF.

This clone came up a few times. The chain uses TRBV20-1 and TRBJ1-2; no firm D call. CDR3 length: 17 amino acids. Trimming took 0 bases from V and 0 from J, leaving 17 bases between them. The V gene's germline CDR1 is DFQATT and CDR2 SNEGSKA (reference sequence). The chain's CDR3 is CSAREVVSGKTNYGYTF. CDR3 bases: TGCAGTGCTAGAGAGGTGGTCAGTGGCAAAACTAACTATGGCTACACCTTC.

J is TRBJ1-1 and V is TRBV11-3; TRBD1 might be the D (6 bases). CDR3 size: 16 residues. V lost 0 bases, J lost 0 bases, and 11 bases lay in between. The germline CDR1 and CDR2 sequences are SGHNT and YENEEA. Here the CDR3 reads CASSLDMGHLNTEAFF. The DNA for the CDR3 is TGTGCCAGCAGCTTAGATATGGGACACCTGAACACTGAAGCTTTCTTT.

In its sample, this clone was seen many times. The rearrangement joins TRBV6-2 or TRBV6-3 to TRBJ1-1; the D gene is possibly TRBD1 (5 bases). CDR1 and CDR2 (germline): MNHEY, SVGEGT. V was trimmed by 7 bases and J by 0 bases, leaving 18 bases between them. This CDR3 contains 16 residues. The CDR3 nucleotides are TGTGCCAGCACCTCTCCGACAGCCGGTGTGAACACTGAAGCTTTCTTT. This gives the protein CASTSPTAGVNTEAFF.

This clone was observed many times. The V call is TRBV20-1, the J call TRBJ2-1; no definite D call. V was pared by 3 bases and J by 8 bases, with 8 bases between. This CDR3 is built from 11 residues. Germline values: CDR1 DFQATT, CDR2 SNEGSKA (reference sequence). This CDR3 is CSASTSDEQFF. The CDR3 DNA sequence: TGCAGTGCTAGCACCAGCGATGAGCAGTTCTTC.

This clone was counted at least ten times. The chain employs TRBV30 and TRBJ1-1; D gene unclear. The CDR3 runs 14 residues. Germline V gene lookup returns CDR1 GTSNPN and CDR2 SVGIG (reference sequence). V dropped 1 base and J dropped 1 base, with 10 bases sitting between them. CDR3 nucleotide sequence: TGTGCCTGGAGTGACAGTATCCAGAACACTGAAGCTTTCTTT. The encoded protein is CAWSDSIQNTEAFF.

There are many counts of this clone. The chain combines TRBV20-1 with TRBJ2-1; 8 bases map to TRBD2. The CDR3 consists of 15 residues. Germline values: CDR1 DFQATT, CDR2 SNEGSKA (reference sequence). With V trimmed by 0 bases and J by 9 bases, 10 bases remained unmatched. CDR3 coding DNA: TGCAGTGCTAGAGATTCCAGCGGGAGTAGCTTTGAGCAGTTCTTC. Translation: CSARDSSGSSFEQFF.

This clone came up many times. The gene calls are TRBV29-1 and TRBJ2-2; D ambiguous. Trimming removed 7 bases at V and 2 bases at J, with 17 bases between. In germline, CDR1 is SQVTM, CDR2 ANQGSEA. The CDR3 totals 15 residues. CDR3 protein: CSGNIQKINTGELFF. In nucleotides, the CDR3 is TGCAGCGGTAACATCCAGAAAATCAACACCGGGGAGCTGTTTTTT.

There are many counts of this clone. V and J are TRBV4-2 and TRBJ1-5; D might be TRBD1 (5 bases). Germline V CDR1 and CDR2: LGHNA, YNFKEQ. With 0 bases removed from V and 0 bases from J, the gap between germline ends came to 12 bases. The CDR3 consists of 17 residues. CDR3 sequence (DNA): TGTGCCAGCAGCCAAGATGGGGCAGCTTATAGCAATCAGCCCCAGCATTTT. Amino acid sequence: CASSQDGAAYSNQPQHF.

This clone has ten or more counts. V gene TRBV5-4 combines with J gene TRBJ1-2; D gene ambiguous. The CDR3 extends over 12 amino acids. Trimming shortened V by 0 bases and J by 8 bases, and 8 bases separated the two germline ends. CDR1 and CDR2 (germline): SGHNT, YYREEE (reference sequence). In DNA, the CDR3 is TGTGCCAGCAGCTTGGGGGAACGAGGCTACACCTTC. This encodes CASSLGERGYTF.

To note about this clone: Just one base apart from a much larger clone, this may be a read error. Additional DNA sequences in this sample encode the identical CDR3. This chain uses TRBV20-1 with TRBJ2-1; weak D call: TRBD2 (6 bases). The CDR3 has 15 residues. Trimming removed 6 bases at V and 4 bases at J, with 19 bases between. Germline values: CDR1 DFQATT, CDR2 SNEGSKA (reference sequence). CDR3 nucleotide sequence: TGCAGTGCAGCCCTTGGGCTAGCGAGTTACAATGAGCAGTTCTTC. Its protein product is CSAALGLASYNEQFF.

This clone was seen only a few times. An end of the junction differs from the germline gene, which may be a read error. V is TRBV12-3 or TRBV12-4 and J is TRBJ2-7, with D unresolved. This CDR3 comprises 12 residues. The CDR3 reads CASSFSAYDQYF. CDR3 nucleotide sequence: TGTGCCAGCAGCTTTTCCGCCTACGATCAGTACTTC.

V and J are TRBV18 and TRBJ1-1; no firm D call. This CDR3 is 14 amino acids long. The V gene lost 1 base and the J gene lost 4 bases, with 10 bases spanning the gap. Germline V gives CDR1 KGHSH, CDR2 LQKENI. The CDR3 DNA reads as TGTGCCAGCTCACCACAGCGGGGTGGCACTGAAGCTTTCTTT. Protein product: CASSPQRGGTEAFF. Variable domain in full (rest from reference TRBV18 and TRBJ1-1): NAGVMQNPRHLVRRRGQEARLRCSPMKGHSHVYWYRQLPEEGLKFMVYLQKENIIDESGMPKERFSAEFPKEGPSILRIQQVVRGDSAAYFCASSPQRGGTEAFFGQGTRLTVV.

This clone was seen at least ten times. Additional DNA sequences in this sample encode the identical CDR3. This chain connects TRBV28 to TRBJ1-1; D call uncertain. This CDR3 is 11 amino acids long. V was pared by 5 bases and J by 1 base, with 2 bases between. CDR1 is MDHEN, CDR2 SYDVKM, per germline. The CDR3 spells CASSRNTEAFF. CDR3 sequence (DNA): TGTGCCAGCAGTCGGAACACTGAAGCTTTCTTT.

At least ten counts were recorded for this clone. The chain couples TRBV4-1 to TRBJ2-3; 11 nucleotides line up with TRBD2. This CDR3 has 18 residues. The V and J ends lost 0 bases and 4 bases, in that order; junction bases with no gene match: 9. Germline lookup yields CDR1 MGHRA and CDR2 YSYEKL. DNA of the CDR3: TGCGCCAGCAGCCAAGAAGGTAGCGGGAGGGCCCCCTCAGATACGCAGTATTTT. Amino acids: CASSQEGSGRAPSDTQYF.

This clone was recorded at least ten times. This rearrangement joins TRBV5-6 to TRBJ1-4, with TRBD1 matching 11 bases. In germline, CDR1 is SGHDT, CDR2 YYEEEE. The V segment lost 4 bases and the J segment 7 bases; nucleotides outside the gene matches: 6. The CDR3 is 15 residues long. CDR3 nucleotides: TGTGCCAGCAGCAAGGACAGGGGGCTTGCTGAAAAACTGTTTTTT. It encodes CASSKDRGLAEKLFF. The full variable domain, with the rest looked up from reference TRBV5-6 and TRBJ1-4, is DAGVTQSPTHLIKTRGQQVTLRCSPKSGHDTVSWYQQALGQGPQFIFQYYEEEERQRGNFPDRFSGHQFPNYSSELNVNALLLGDSALYLCASSKDRGLAEKLFFGSGTQLSVL.

This clone was seen repeatedly, ten times or more. The gene calls are TRBV3-1 and TRBJ1-1; a possible D gene is TRBD1 (5 bases). Trimming took off 0 bases at V and 4 bases at J, with 9 bases between the two ends. Germline V gives CDR1 LGHDT, CDR2 YNNKEL (reference sequence). The CDR3 contains 14 residues. For the CDR3, the DNA is TGTGCCAGCAGCCAAGATATGGGACGCACTGAAGCTTTCTTT. Translation: CASSQDMGRTEAFF.

The genes are TRBV2 and TRBJ2-2; 9 bases line up with TRBD1. The CDR3 is 16 residues long. Germline V gene sequence: CDR1 SNHLY, CDR2 FYNNEI. V shed 2 bases, J shed 7 bases, and the junction held 8 bases outside the gene matches. As DNA, the CDR3 is TGTGCCAGCAGTGAACAGGGGACAGGGTTCCTCGGGGAGCTGTTTTTT. Translating it yields CASSEQGTGFLGELFF.

This clone appeared many times. V usage is TRBV11-2 and J usage is TRBJ2-5, with 7 bases aligning to TRBD1. Germline V gene sequence: CDR1 SGHAT, CDR2 FQNNGV. This CDR3 spans 16 amino acids. Germline trimming cut 2 bases from V and 0 bases from J; bases unmatched to any gene: 6. The CDR3 spells CASSLLPTGDQETQYF. The CDR3 DNA follows: TGTGCCAGCAGCTTACTCCCAACAGGGGACCAAGAGACCCAGTACTTC.

The sample holds many counts of this clone. The chain employs TRBV19 and TRBJ2-3, with 7 nucleotides matching TRBD1. The CDR3 consists of 15 residues. J lost 3 bases, V lost 7 bases, and 10 bases had no gene match. CDR1 is LNHDA, CDR2 SQIVND, per germline (reference sequence). In nucleotides, the CDR3 is TGTGCCAGTAAAAACACCGGGACAGAGACAGATACGCAGTATTTT. Residues: CASKNTGTETDTQYF.